The 22 T cell receptor beta chains presented below share a single source sample, sequenced in a study of cytomegalovirus exposure and HLA in healthy donors. Primers for the PCR totalled 60 Vbeta and 13 Jbeta. Repertoires were generated with immunoSEQ multiplex PCR, while TCRdb's copy carries only in-frame clones and drops some. The sample holds around 120,000 clones, less than 80% seen once. The sequenced sample was PBMCs. Receptors were obtained from a woman between 45 and 60 years old in good health and CMV-seropositive.

The rearrangement links TRBV7-2 to TRBJ2-1; D call uncertain. Per germline, CDR1 SGHTA and CDR2 FQGNSA. The length of the CDR3 is 14 residues. The germline V and J ends were trimmed by 8 bases and 7 bases, with 18 bases remaining between them. The CDR3 spells CASRLNSAVNEQFF. The CDR3 coding sequence is TGTGCCAGCCGACTTAATTCTGCGGTGAATGAGCAGTTCTTC.

This clone occurred once. V and J are TRBV30 and TRBJ1-5; perhaps TRBD1 as D (5 bases). The V gene's germline CDR1 is GTSNPN and CDR2 SVGIG (reference sequence). Trimming shortened V by 0 bases and J by 11 bases, and 14 bases separated the two germline ends. This CDR3 contains 13 residues. The CDR3: CAWSVGEGFAQHF. The CDR3 nucleotides are TGTGCCTGGAGTGTAGGGGAGGGTTTCGCCCAGCATTTT.

The genes are TRBV10-3 and TRBJ1-1, with D unclear. Germline V gene sequence: CDR1 ENHRY, CDR2 SYGVKD. The V end was cut by 0 bases, the J end by 7 bases, with 9 bases between. The CDR3 totals 13 residues. The chain's CDR3 is CAISESQRGEAFF. The CDR3 DNA sequence: TGTGCCATCAGTGAGTCACAACGTGGTGAAGCTTTCTTT.

This rearrangement joins TRBV19 to TRBJ1-3, with a possible D match to TRBD1 (5 bases). The CDR3 runs to 15 residues. Germline CDR1 reads LNHDA; CDR2 reads SQIVND (reference sequence). V was cut by 0 bases and J by 3 bases, with 9 bases left in between. The CDR3 loop reads CASSIDDSRGNTIYF. The DNA for the CDR3 is TGTGCCAGTAGTATAGATGACAGCCGTGGAAACACCATATATTTT.

The rearrangement links TRBV13 to TRBJ1-1; D might be TRBD1 (5 bases). The CDR3 contains 13 residues. Trimming stripped 1 base from V and 9 bases from J, with 12 bases between. Germline values: CDR1 PRHDT, CDR2 FYEKMQ (reference sequence). CDR3 region: CASSLAGSRKAFF. As DNA, the CDR3 is TGTGCCAGCAGCTTAGCAGGGTCCCGAAAAGCTTTCTTT.

This clone was picked up a small number of times. The gene calls are TRBV19 and TRBJ2-1, with no clear D. Trimming pared 4 bases from V and 4 bases from J, leaving 5 bases between. CDR1 and CDR2 (germline): LNHDA, SQIVND (reference sequence). CDR3 length: 12 residues. CDR3 sequence: CASSTRYNEQFF. DNA of the CDR3: TGTGCCAGTAGTACGAGATACAATGAGCAGTTCTTC. Complete variable domain (other parts from reference TRBV19 and TRBJ2-1): DGGITQSPKYLFRKEGQNVTLSCEQNLNHDAMYWYRQDPGQGLRLIYYSQIVNDFQKGDIAEGYSVSREKKESFPLTVTSAQKNPTAFYLCASSTRYNEQFFGPGTRLTVL.

The chain uses TRBV18 and TRBJ2-2; D call uncertain. Per the germline V gene, CDR1 is KGHSH and CDR2 is LQKENI. This CDR3 has 15 residues. V was trimmed by 1 base and J by 1 base, leaving 7 bases between them. The DNA of the CDR3 is TGTGCCAGCTCACCACGACAAGTGAACACCGGGGAGCTGTTTTTT. Its translation is CASSPRQVNTGELFF.

V gene TRBV4-1 combines with J gene TRBJ2-1; D is undetermined. Germline values: CDR1 MGHRA, CDR2 YSYEKL. V was pared by 1 base and J by 3 bases, with 10 bases between. This CDR3 is 15 amino acids long. The CDR3 nucleotides are TGCGCCAGCAGCCAAGGTAGCAATAACTACAATGAGCAGTTCTTC. Protein sequence: CASSQGSNNYNEQFF.

The V and J genes are TRBV7-3 and TRBJ2-3; 12 bases are shared with TRBD2. V shed 4 bases and J 0 bases; nucleotides not matched to a gene: 8. Germline CDR1 is SGHTA and CDR2 is FQGTGA. The CDR3 loop spans 18 amino acids. The CDR3 region has the DNA TGTGCCAGCAGCTCATATGGGACTAGCGGGTACAGCACAGATACGCAGTATTTT. Its protein is CASSSYGTSGYSTDTQYF.

This chain connects TRBV5-1 to TRBJ2-5; weak D call: TRBD2 (6 bases). The CDR3 consists of 14 residues. Germline CDR1 and CDR2: SGHRS and YFSETQ. Trimming took off 0 bases at V and 3 bases at J, with 9 bases between the two ends. This CDR3 reads CASSLGREKETQYF. The CDR3 nucleotides read TGCGCCAGCAGCTTGGGACGGGAGAAAGAGACCCAGTACTTC.

To note about this clone: Germline is not matched at one junction end, which may reflect a read error. This chain links TRBV7-2 with TRBJ1-2; D not resolved. Germline assignment: CDR1 SGHTA and CDR2 FQGNSA. CDR3 length: 14 residues. The CDR3 bases are TGTGCCAGCACCTTAGGAGAGAGGGCGGATGGCTACACCTTC. Amino acid sequence: CASTLGERADGYTF.

In its sample, this clone was seen a few times. The rearrangement uses TRBV6-1 and TRBJ1-6, with 7 positions matching TRBD1. The germline V gene encodes CDR1 MNHNS and CDR2 SASEGT. CDR3 length equals 14 residues. Trimming took 7 bases from V and 7 from J; bases not matched to a gene: 7. The CDR3 is CASTEAGGNSPLHF. The CDR3 nucleotides read TGTGCCAGCACCGAGGCAGGGGGGAATTCACCCCTCCACTTT.

This chain connects TRBV30 to TRBJ1-2; no reliable D call. Between the trimmed V and J ends, which lost 0 bases and 2 bases, there was a span of 10 bases. CDR3 length equals 14 residues. The germline V gene has CDR1 GTSNPN and CDR2 SVGIG (reference sequence). In DNA, the CDR3 is TGTGCCTGGAGTGTATGGGCAGTGAACTATGGCTACACCTTC. Its translation is CAWSVWAVNYGYTF.

This sequence joins TRBV21-1 and TRBJ1-1. TRBV21-1 is marked as a pseudogene. The CDR3 contains 16 residues. CDR3 DNA sequence: TGTGCCAGCAGCAAACCTAACGGAGGGGTTGCCACTGAAGCTTTCTTT. Its protein is CASSKPNGGVATEAFF.

The V and J genes are TRBV9 and TRBJ2-5; 9 bases line up with TRBD2. Germline-derived CDR1 and CDR2 are SGDLS and YYNGEE. Germline trimming cut 1 base from V and 2 bases from J; bases unmatched to any gene: 6. The CDR3 covers 16 residues. The CDR3 protein is CASSVTQAGGQETQYF. DNA for the CDR3: TGTGCCAGCAGCGTAACTCAAGCGGGAGGTCAAGAGACCCAGTACTTC.

The CDR3 DNA reads TGTGCCATCAGTGGGTTAGCGGGACCCCAAGAGACCCAGTACTTC. Translation gives CAISGLAGPQETQYF. This chain joins TRBV10-3 and TRBJ2-5, with 8 bases that match TRBD2. CDR3 length equals 15 residues. Germline V gives CDR1 ENHRY, CDR2 SYGVKD. After removal of 4 bases from V and 1 base from J, the junction contained 5 bases not matched to a gene.

The rearrangement links TRBV6-1 to TRBJ2-4, with a weak D call TRBD1 (6 bases). The CDR3 is 13 amino acids. The germline CDR1 and CDR2 sequences are MNHNS and SASEGT. V was trimmed by 0 bases and J by 7 bases, leaving 7 bases between them. In DNA form, the CDR3 reads TGTGCCAGCAGTGAAGCCGGACAGAACATTCAGTACTTC. It is translated as CASSEAGQNIQYF.

This clone has only a few counts. The V and J genes are TRBV19 and TRBJ2-7, with D possibly TRBD1 on 6 matching bases. There are 17 residues in the CDR3. Germline V lookup: CDR1 LNHDA, CDR2 SQIVND (reference sequence). Trimming pared 1 base from V and 7 bases from J, leaving 23 bases between. The CDR3 DNA reads TGTGCCAGTAGTATAGCCCTGACCGGGACAAGCCTACGAGAGCAGTACTTC. Its protein is CASSIALTGTSLREQYF.

The V and J genes are TRBV28 and TRBJ1-3; 10 bases agree with TRBD1. V lost 5 bases and J lost 1; bases outside the gene matches: 2. The CDR3 is 15 residues long. Germline V gene data show CDR1 as MDHEN and CDR2 as SYDVKM. The chain's CDR3 is CASSRQGASGNTIYF. CDR3 nucleotide sequence: TGTGCCAGCAGTAGACAGGGGGCGTCTGGAAACACCATATATTTT.

The chain uses TRBV30 and TRBJ2-1, with 9 bases that match TRBD1. CDR3 length equals 15 residues. Germline V gives CDR1 GTSNPN, CDR2 SVGIG (reference sequence). V lost 2 bases and J lost 5; bases outside the gene matches: 7. CDR3 sequence reads: CAWSSPGQGNNEQFF. CDR3 nucleotide sequence: TGTGCCTGGAGTTCACCGGGACAGGGAAACAATGAGCAGTTCTTC.

The gene calls are TRBV4-2 and TRBJ1-1, with D possibly being TRBD1 (5 bases). Trimming cost V 0 bases and J 11 bases, with 16 bases left between them. Germline V gene sequence: CDR1 LGHNA, CDR2 YNFKEQ. This CDR3 has 14 amino acids. The CDR3 DNA is TGTGCCAGCAGCCAAGAGGTAGACAGCGCAAAGGCTTTCTTT. Translation gives CASSQEVDSAKAFF.

DNA for the CDR3: TGCGCCAGCAGCCTCCAGGGGGTGGCCGAGACCCAGTACTTC. It translates to CASSLQGVAETQYF. This chain uses TRBV4-1 with TRBJ2-5; 7 positions agree with TRBD1. Trimming took 4 bases from V and 5 from J; bases not matched to a gene: 7. The CDR3 has 14 amino acids. Germline CDR1 and CDR2: MGHRA and YSYEKL.